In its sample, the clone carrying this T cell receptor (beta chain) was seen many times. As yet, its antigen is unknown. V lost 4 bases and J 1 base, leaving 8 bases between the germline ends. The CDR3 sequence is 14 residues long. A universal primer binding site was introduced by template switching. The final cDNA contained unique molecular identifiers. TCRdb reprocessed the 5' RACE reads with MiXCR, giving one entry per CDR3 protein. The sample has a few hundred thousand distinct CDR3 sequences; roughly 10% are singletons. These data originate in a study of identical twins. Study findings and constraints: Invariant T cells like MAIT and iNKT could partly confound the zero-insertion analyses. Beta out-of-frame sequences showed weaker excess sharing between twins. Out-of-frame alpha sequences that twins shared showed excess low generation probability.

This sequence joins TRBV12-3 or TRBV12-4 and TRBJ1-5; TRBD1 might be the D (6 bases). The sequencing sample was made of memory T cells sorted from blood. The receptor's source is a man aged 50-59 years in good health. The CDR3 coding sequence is TGTGCCAGCAGTTACGGACAGAGCAATCAGCCCCAGCATTTT. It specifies CASSYGQSNQPQHF.